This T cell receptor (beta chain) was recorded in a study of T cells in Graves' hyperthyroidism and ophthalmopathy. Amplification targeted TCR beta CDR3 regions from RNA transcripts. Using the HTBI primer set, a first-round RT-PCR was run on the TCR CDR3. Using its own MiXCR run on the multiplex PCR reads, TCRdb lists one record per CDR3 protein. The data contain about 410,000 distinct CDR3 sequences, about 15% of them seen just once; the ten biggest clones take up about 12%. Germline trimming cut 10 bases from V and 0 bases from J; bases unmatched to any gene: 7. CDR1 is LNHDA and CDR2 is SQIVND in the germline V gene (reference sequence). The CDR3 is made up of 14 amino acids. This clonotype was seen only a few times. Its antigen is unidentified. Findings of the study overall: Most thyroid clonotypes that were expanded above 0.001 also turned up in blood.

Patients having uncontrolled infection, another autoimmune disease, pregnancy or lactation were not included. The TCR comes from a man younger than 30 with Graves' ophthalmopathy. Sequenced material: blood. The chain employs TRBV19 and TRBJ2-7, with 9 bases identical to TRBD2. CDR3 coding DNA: TGTGCCACCCGGAGGACTAGCGACTCCTACGAGCAGTACTTC. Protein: CATRRTSDSYEQYF.